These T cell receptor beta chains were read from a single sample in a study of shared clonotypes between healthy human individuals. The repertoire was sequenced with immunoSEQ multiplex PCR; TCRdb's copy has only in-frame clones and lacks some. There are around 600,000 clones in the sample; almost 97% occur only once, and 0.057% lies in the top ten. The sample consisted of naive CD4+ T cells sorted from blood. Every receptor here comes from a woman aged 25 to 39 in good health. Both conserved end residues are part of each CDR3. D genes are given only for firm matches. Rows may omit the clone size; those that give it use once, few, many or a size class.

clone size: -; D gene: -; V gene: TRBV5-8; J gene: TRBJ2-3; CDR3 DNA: TGTGCCAGCAGCGGGGGACGCACAGATACGCAGTATTTT; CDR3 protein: CASSGGRTDTQYF
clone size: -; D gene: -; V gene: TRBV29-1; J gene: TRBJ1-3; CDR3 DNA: TGCAGCGTAAGTCAGGCAGCTGGAAACACCATATATTTT; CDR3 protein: CSVSQAAGNTIYF
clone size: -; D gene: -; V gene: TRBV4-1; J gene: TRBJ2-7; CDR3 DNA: TGCGCCAGCAGCCAGGCACCGGGACGGAGCTCCTACGAGCAGTACTTC; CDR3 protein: CASSQAPGRSSYEQYF
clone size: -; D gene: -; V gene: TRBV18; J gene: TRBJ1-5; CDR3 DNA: TGTGCCAGCTCACAAACAGGGCATCAGCCCCAGCATTTT; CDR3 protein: CASSQTGHQPQHF
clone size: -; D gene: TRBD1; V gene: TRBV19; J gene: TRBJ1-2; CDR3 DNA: TGTGCCAGTAGGAGACAGGGCGTGGACTATGGCTACACCTTC; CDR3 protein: CASRRQGVDYGYTF
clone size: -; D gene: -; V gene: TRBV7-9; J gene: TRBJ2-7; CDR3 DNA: TGTGCCAGCAGCTTCGTGGGACGGGGTTCCTACGAGCAGTACTTC; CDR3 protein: CASSFVGRGSYEQYF
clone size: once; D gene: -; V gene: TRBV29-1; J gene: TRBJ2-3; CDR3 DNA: TGCAGCGTATCCCCCGGGAGCGGAGATACGCAGTATTTT; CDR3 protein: CSVSPGSGDTQYF
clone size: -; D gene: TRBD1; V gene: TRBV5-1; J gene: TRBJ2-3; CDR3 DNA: TGCGCCAGCAGCTTTTATCGATCGACAGGGGTCGGCACAGATACGCAGTATTTT; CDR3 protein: CASSFYRSTGVGTDTQYF
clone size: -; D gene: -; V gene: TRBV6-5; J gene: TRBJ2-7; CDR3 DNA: TGTGCCAGCAGTTACACCTCGGGGGCCTACGAGCAGTACTTC; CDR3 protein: CASSYTSGAYEQYF
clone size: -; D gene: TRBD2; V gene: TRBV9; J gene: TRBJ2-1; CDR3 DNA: TGTGCCAGCAGCGTCACCGGGACTAGCGGGATTAGCTCCTACAATGAGCAGTTCTTC; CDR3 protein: CASSVTGTSGISSYNEQFF
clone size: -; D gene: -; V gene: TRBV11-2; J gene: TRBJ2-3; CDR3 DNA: TGTGCCAGCAGCTTAGATAGTTACACAGATACGCAGTATTTT; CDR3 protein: CASSLDSYTDTQYF
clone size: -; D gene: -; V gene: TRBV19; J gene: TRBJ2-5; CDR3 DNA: TGTGCCAGTAGTGGCCTCAACGCGGGGACTGGACCAGCCCAAGAGACCCAGTACTTC; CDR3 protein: CASSGLNAGTGPAQETQYF
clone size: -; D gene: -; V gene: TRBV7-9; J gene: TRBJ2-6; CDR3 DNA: TGTGCCAGCAGCCTAGGGGGGGCGACTGGGGCCAACGTCCTGACTTTC; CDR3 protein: CASSLGGATGANVLTF
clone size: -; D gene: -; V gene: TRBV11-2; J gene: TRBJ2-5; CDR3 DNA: TGTGCCAGCACCCAAGACTATCCCGGCGAGACCCAGTACTTC; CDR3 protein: CASTQDYPGETQYF
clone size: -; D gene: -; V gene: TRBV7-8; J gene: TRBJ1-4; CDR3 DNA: TGTGCCAGCAGCTTAGTGGTGGCGGAACCTAATGAAAAACTGTTTTTT; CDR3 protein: CASSLVVAEPNEKLFF
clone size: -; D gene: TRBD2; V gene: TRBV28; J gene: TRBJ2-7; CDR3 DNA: TGTGCCAGCAATAAAGCGGGAGGGCCTGGGGAGCAGTACTTC; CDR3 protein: CASNKAGGPGEQYF
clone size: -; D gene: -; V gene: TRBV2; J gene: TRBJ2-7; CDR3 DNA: TGTGCCAGCACTTACTTGGGGGACGCTAACTACGAGCAGTACTTC; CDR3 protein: CASTYLGDANYEQYF
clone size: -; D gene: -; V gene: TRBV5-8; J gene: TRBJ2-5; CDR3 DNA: TGTGCCAGCAGAAGAAACAGGGTTGGCGAGACCCAGTACTTC; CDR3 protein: CASRRNRVGETQYF
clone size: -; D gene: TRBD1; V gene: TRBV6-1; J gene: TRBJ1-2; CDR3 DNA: TGTGCCAGCAGTGAAGCGCTTTTCGGGACAGAGTATGGCTACACCTTC; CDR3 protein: CASSEALFGTEYGYTF
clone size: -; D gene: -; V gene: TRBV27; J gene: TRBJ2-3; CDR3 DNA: TGTGCCAGCAGTTTATCGGACGGGTCGGATACGCAGTATTTT; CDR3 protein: CASSLSDGSDTQYF
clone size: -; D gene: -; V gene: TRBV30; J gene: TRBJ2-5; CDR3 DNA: TGTGCCTGGAGTGTACGGGGAAAAGAGACCCAGTACTTC; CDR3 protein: CAWSVRGKETQYF
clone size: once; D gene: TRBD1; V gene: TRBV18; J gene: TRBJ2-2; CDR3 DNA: TGTGCCAGCTCACGGAGAGCGACAGGGGGAGACCTGAACACCGGGGAGCTGTTTTTT; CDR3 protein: CASSRRATGGDLNTGELFF
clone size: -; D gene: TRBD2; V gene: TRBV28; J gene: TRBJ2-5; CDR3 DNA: TGTGCCAGCAGTTCCCGGGGACTACTCTGGGAGCAGTACTTC; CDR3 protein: CASSSRGLLWEQYF
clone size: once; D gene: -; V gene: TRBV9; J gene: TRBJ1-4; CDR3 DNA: TGTGCCAGCAGCGTAAATGGGGCTATCCAAGAAAAACTGTTTTTT; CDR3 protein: CASSVNGAIQEKLFF
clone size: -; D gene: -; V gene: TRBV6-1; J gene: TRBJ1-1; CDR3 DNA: TGTGCCAGTGACATTGCGGCCAACACTGAAGCTTTCTTT; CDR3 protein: CASDIAANTEAFF
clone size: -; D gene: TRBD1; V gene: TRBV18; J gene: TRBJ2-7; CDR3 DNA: TGTGCCAGCTCACCCCAGAACAGGGGGGTCAACGAGCAGTACTTC; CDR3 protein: CASSPQNRGVNEQYF